This T cell receptor beta chain was sequenced for a study of shared clonotypes between healthy human individuals. Study-level points and caveats: Non-shared clonotypes were found to have lower generation probabilities than the clonotypes that were shared by all four of the sorted-subset donors.

The repertoire was sequenced with immunoSEQ multiplex PCR; TCRdb's copy has only in-frame clones and lacks some. The sample has approximately 980,000 clones; approximately 80% are singletons. Worth noting for this clone: Its antigen remains unknown.

The CDR3 is 12 residues long. Between the trimmed V and J ends, which lost 5 bases and 10 bases, there was a span of 11 bases. Looked up from germline, CDR1 is MDHEN and CDR2 is SYDVKM. The sequence was obtained from a young man in good health. The sample comprised memory CD4+ T cells sorted from blood. Noted subset: CD45RA-negative fraction. The chain employs TRBV28 and TRBJ1-4, with a possible D match to TRBD1 (6 bases). The CDR3 here is CASSILQGKLFF. The CDR3 DNA is TGTGCCAGCAGTATACTACAGGGAAAACTGTTTTTT.